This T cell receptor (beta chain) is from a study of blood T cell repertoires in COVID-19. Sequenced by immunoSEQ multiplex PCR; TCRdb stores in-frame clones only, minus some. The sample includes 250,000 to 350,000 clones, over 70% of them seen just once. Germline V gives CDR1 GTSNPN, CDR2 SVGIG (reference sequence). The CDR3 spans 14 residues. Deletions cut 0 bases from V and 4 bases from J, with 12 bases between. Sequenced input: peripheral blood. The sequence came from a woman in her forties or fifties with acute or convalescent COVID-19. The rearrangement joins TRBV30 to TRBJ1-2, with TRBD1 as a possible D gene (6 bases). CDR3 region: CAWSVPGVVYGYTF. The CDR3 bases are TGTGCCTGGAGTGTACCAGGGGTCGTCTATGGCTACACCTTC.